The text below deals with one T cell receptor beta chain. This specimen belongs to a study of T cells after somatic rescue of genetic block. The CDR3 extends over 14 amino acids. The germline V gene encodes CDR1 LGHNA and CDR2 YNFKEQ. Trimming took off 8 bases at V and 3 bases at J, with 15 bases between the two ends. Repertoires were generated with immunoSEQ multiplex PCR, while TCRdb's copy carries only in-frame clones and drops some. This sample has fewer than 15,000 clones, with approximately 72% found just once. The V and J genes are TRBV4-2 and TRBJ2-3; D unresolved. The sequencing sample was made of peripheral blood mononuclear cells (PBMCs). The clonotype originates from a boy aged 5-17 years. CDR3 nucleotides: TGTGCCAGCCGGGCCTCGGGCTCAACAGATACGCAGTATTTT. The encoded protein is CASRASGSTDTQYF.